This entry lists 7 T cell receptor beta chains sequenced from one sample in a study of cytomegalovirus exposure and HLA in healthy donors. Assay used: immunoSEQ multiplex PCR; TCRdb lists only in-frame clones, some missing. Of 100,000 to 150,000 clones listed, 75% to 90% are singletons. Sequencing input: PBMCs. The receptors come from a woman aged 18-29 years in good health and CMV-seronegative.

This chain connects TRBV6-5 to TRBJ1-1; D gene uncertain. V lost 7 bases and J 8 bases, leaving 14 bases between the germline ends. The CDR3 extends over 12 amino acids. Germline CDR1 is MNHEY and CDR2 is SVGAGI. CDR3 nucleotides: TGTGCCAGCATCAACACGGGTTGGGAAGCTTTCTTT. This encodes CASINTGWEAFF.

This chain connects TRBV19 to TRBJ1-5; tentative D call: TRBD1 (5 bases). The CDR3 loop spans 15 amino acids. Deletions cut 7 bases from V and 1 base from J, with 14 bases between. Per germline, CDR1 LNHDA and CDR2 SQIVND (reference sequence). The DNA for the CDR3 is TGTGCCAGTAAGGGGACGGGACTGAGCAATCAGCCCCAGCATTTT. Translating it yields CASKGTGLSNQPQHF.

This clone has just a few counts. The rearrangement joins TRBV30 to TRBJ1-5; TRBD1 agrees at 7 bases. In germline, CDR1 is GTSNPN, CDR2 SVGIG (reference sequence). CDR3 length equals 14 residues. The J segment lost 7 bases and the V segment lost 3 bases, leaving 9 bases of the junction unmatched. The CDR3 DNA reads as TGTGCCTGGAGCAAGACAGGGCGGGGACAGCCCCAGCATTTT. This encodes CAWSKTGRGQPQHF.

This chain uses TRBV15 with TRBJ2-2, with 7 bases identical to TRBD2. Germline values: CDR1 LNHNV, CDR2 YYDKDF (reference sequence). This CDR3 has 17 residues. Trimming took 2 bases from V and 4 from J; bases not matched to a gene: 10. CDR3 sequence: CATSRSRGLAATGELFF. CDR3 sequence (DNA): TGTGCCACCAGCAGATCTCGCGGGCTAGCGGCCACCGGGGAGCTGTTTTTT.

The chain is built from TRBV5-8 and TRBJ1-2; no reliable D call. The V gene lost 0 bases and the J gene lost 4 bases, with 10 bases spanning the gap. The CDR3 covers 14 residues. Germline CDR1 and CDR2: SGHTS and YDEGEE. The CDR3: CASSLATATYGYTF. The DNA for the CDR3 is TGTGCCAGCAGCTTGGCCACAGCAACCTATGGCTACACCTTC.

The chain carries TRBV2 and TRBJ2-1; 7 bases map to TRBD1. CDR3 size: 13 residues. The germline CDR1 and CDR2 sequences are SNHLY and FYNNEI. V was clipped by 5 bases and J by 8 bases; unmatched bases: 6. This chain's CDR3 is CASSLDRADEQFF. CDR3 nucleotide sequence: TGTGCCAGCAGTTTAGACAGGGCGGATGAGCAGTTCTTC.

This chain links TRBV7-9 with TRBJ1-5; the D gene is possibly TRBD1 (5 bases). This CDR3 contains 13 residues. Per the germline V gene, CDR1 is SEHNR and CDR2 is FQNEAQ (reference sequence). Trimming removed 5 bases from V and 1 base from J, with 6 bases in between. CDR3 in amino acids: CASSRTSNQPQHF. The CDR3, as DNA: TGTGCCAGCAGCCGGACAAGCAATCAGCCCCAGCATTTT.